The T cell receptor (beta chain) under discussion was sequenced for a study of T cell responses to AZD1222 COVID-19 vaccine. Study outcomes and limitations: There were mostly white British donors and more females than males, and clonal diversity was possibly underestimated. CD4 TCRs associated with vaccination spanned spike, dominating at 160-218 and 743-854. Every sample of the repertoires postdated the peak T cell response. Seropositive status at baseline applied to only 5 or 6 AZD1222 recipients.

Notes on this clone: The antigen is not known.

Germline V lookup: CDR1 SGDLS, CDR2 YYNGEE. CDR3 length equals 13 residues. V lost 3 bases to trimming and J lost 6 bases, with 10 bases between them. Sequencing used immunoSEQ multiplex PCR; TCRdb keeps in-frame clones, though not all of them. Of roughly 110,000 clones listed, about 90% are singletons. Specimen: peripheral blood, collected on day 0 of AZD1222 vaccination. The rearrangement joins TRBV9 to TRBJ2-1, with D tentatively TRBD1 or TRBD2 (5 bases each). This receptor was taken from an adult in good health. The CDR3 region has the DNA TGTGCCAGCAGCGCCGGGACGGTCAATGAGCAGTTCTTC. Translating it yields CASSAGTVNEQFF.